This TCR beta chain was recorded in a study of neurological immune-mediated disorders. Findings and limits, study-wide: Grouping of repertoires by phylogeny put those of 18 of 34 multiple sclerosis patients into a single related-CDR3 cluster, a possible signature.

Each CDR3 protein gets one entry after TCRdb re-called the 5' RACE reads with MiXCR. The sample contains about 120,000 distinct CDR3 sequences, more than 2.5% of which appear only once. The V gene lost 3 bases and the J gene lost 6 bases, with 8 bases spanning the gap. CDR1 and CDR2 from the germline V gene are SQVTM and ANQGSEA. The CDR3 runs 11 residues. This clonotype was recorded at least ten times. Its antigen is not known. The chain uses TRBV29-1 and TRBJ1-1; D call uncertain. The source material was PBMCs. The source of this sequence is a woman aged 25-40 years with multiple sclerosis. The CDR3 loop is CSVDAIPEAFF. Written as DNA, the CDR3 is TGCAGCGTTGATGCGATCCCTGAAGCTTTCTTT.